Shown below are 5 T cell receptor beta chains from a single sample sequenced in a study of blood T cell repertoires in COVID-19. The data were produced by immunoSEQ multiplex PCR, yet TCRdb's version contains in-frame clones alone and is incomplete. The sample contains approximately 300,000 clones, around nine tenths of which appear only once. The sequenced sample consisted of peripheral blood. These receptors were collected from a man in his thirties or forties with acute or convalescent COVID-19.

This clone has just one count. This sequence joins TRBV11-2 and TRBJ1-2; 7 bases line up with TRBD1. CDR1 is SGHAT and CDR2 is FQNNGV in the germline V gene. Trimming cost V 4 bases and J 6 bases; bases outside gene matches: 11. The CDR3 sequence is 15 residues long. The CDR3 is CASSSRQGRFNGYTF. DNA for the CDR3: TGTGCCAGCAGCTCCAGACAGGGACGGTTTAATGGCTACACCTTC.

This clone was recorded only once. This chain's CDR3 is CASRGLAGGETQYF. The CDR3 DNA is TGCGCCAGCAGGGGCCTAGCGGGAGGTGAGACCCAGTACTTC. The V gene is TRBV5-1, the J gene TRBJ2-5, with 11 nucleotides matching TRBD2. Losses at the gene ends were 5 bases for V and 5 bases for J; bases not matched to a gene: 5. The CDR3 contains 14 residues. CDR1 and CDR2 from the germline V gene are SGHRS and YFSETQ.

The rearrangement joins TRBV30 to TRBJ1-6; D is undetermined. Trimming shortened V by 2 bases and J by 0 bases, and 14 bases separated the two germline ends. The CDR3 has 17 amino acids. Germline-derived CDR1 and CDR2 are GTSNPN and SVGIG (reference sequence). In nucleotides, the CDR3 is TGTGCCTGGAGTATGCTGGACTCAAGCTCCTATAATTCACCCCTCCACTTT. This gives the protein CAWSMLDSSSYNSPLHF.

Written as DNA, the CDR3 is TGCAGCGTTCCCGCGGGACAGAACTATGGCTACACCTTC. Translation gives CSVPAGQNYGYTF. The V gene is TRBV29-1, the J gene TRBJ1-2; TRBD1 aligns across 7 bases. Germline assignment: CDR1 SQVTM and CDR2 ANQGSEA. This CDR3 region has 13 residues. The V and J ends lost 5 bases and 2 bases, in that order; junction bases with no gene match: 5.

The rearrangement uses TRBV6-5 and TRBJ2-7, with D possibly TRBD2 on 6 matching bases. The ends were cut back, 11 bases at V and 3 bases at J, with 14 bases in the middle. This CDR3 has 12 amino acids. Germline CDR1 is MNHEY and CDR2 is SVGAGI. CDR3 coding DNA: TGTGCCTCCAGCCGGGACTTCTACGAGCAGTACTTC. Protein: CASSRDFYEQYF.